A single sample gave rise to the 24 T cell receptor beta chains below, sequenced in a study of cytomegalovirus exposure and HLA in healthy donors. Primers for the PCR totalled 60 Vbeta and 13 Jbeta. TCRdb's copy holds only in-frame clones and misses some; the assay was immunoSEQ multiplex PCR. The profile covers about 120,000 clones, with around 75% appearing a single time and 1.6% taken by the ten largest. Sequenced sample: PBMCs. These receptors were taken from a woman aged 18-29 years in good health and CMV-seronegative.

A single count supports this clone. This chain connects TRBV5-6 to TRBJ1-3, with D uncertain. Trimming left V 2 bases short and J 0 bases short, with 12 bases between. The CDR3 is 16 amino acids. Germline lookup yields CDR1 SGHDT and CDR2 YYEEEE. CDR3 DNA sequence: TGTGCCAGCAGCTTATGGGTGAGGAGCTCTGGAAACACCATATATTTT. Encoded protein: CASSLWVRSSGNTIYF.

With respect to this clone: The junction does not match germline at one end; this may be a read error. The rearrangement uses TRBV6-1 and TRBJ1-1; D gene ambiguous. Germline CDR1 reads MNHNS; CDR2 reads SASEGT. The CDR3 length is 12 residues. The CDR3 DNA reads as TGTGCCAGCAAGACACTGAACACTGAAGTTTTCTTT. Its translation: CASKTLNTEVFF.

The gene calls are TRBV6-1 and TRBJ2-7, with D tentatively TRBD2 (5 bases). Looked up from germline, CDR1 is MNHNS and CDR2 is SASEGT. This CDR3 has 14 amino acids. V was shortened by 3 bases and J by 5 bases, with 14 bases between the two germline ends. CDR3 bases: TGTGCCAGCAGTGAGCGGGTAGAACGGGACGAGCAGTACTTC. Translation gives CASSERVERDEQYF.

The chain employs TRBV30 and TRBJ1-4, with D perhaps TRBD1 (5 bases). CDR3 size: 14 residues. CDR1 GTSNPN and CDR2 SVGIG come from the germline V gene (reference sequence). Trimming pared 0 bases from V and 6 bases from J, leaving 11 bases between. The CDR3 DNA reads TGTGCCTGGAGTGTACGGGGGACGGATGAAAAACTGTTTTTT. It translates to CAWSVRGTDEKLFF.

The V and J genes are TRBV5-1 and TRBJ2-1, with D perhaps TRBD2 (6 bases). CDR3 length equals 16 residues. Germline CDR1 reads SGHRS; CDR2 reads YFSETQ. The ends were cut back, 4 bases at V and 1 base at J, with 15 bases in the middle. CDR3 amino acids: CASSPAGGGSYNEQFF. Here the CDR3 DNA reads TGCGCCAGCAGCCCAGCGGGTGGCGGATCCTACAATGAGCAGTTCTTC.

The chain employs TRBV2 and TRBJ1-1; D is perhaps TRBD1 (5 bases). V lost 6 bases to trimming and J lost 6 bases, with 23 bases between them. This CDR3 has 16 amino acids. CDR1 SNHLY and CDR2 FYNNEI come from the germline V gene. CDR3 protein: CASRDPREVKGAEAFF. The DNA for the CDR3 is TGTGCCAGCAGGGATCCCAGGGAGGTCAAGGGCGCTGAAGCTTTCTTT.

The rearrangement joins TRBV5-6 to TRBJ2-1; TRBD1 aligns across 9 bases. Germline V gene sequence: CDR1 SGHDT, CDR2 YYEEEE. V lost 4 bases to trimming and J lost 7 bases; unmatched junction nucleotides: 6. The CDR3 totals 14 residues. CDR3 in amino acids: CASSPGTGMNEQFF. The CDR3 nucleotides read TGTGCCAGCAGCCCCGGGACAGGGATGAATGAGCAGTTCTTC.

This clone was detected once. The chain uses TRBV6-5 and TRBJ2-1; D not resolved. CDR3 length: 15 residues. The V gene's germline CDR1 is MNHEY and CDR2 SVGAGI. Trimming removed 4 bases from V and 1 base from J, with 11 bases in between. The CDR3 loop is CASSSAGYSYNEQFF. CDR3 coding DNA: TGTGCCAGCAGTTCGGCAGGCTATTCCTACAATGAGCAGTTCTTC.

V gene TRBV28 combines with J gene TRBJ1-2, with TRBD1 as a possible D gene (6 bases). Trimming removed 2 bases at V and 8 bases at J, with 12 bases between. CDR1 and CDR2 from the germline V gene are MDHEN and SYDVKM. This CDR3 spans 13 amino acids. CDR3 sequence (DNA): TGTGCCAGCAGTTTAGGGGGGGCGCGCGGCTACACCTTC. Its translation: CASSLGGARGYTF.

The rearrangement links TRBV7-9 to TRBJ2-1; TRBD2 matches at 12 bases. This CDR3 has 16 amino acids. Germline V gives CDR1 SEHNR, CDR2 FQNEAQ (reference sequence). V was pared by 1 base and J by 8 bases, with 6 bases of the junction left unmatched. The CDR3 DNA sequence: TGTGCCAGCAGCTTAGGGCTAGCGGGGGGGCCCGATGAGCAGTTCTTC. Protein sequence: CASSLGLAGGPDEQFF.

This clone came up a few times. The chain carries TRBV6-1 and TRBJ2-7; 7 nucleotides line up with TRBD1. The CDR3 is 13 residues long. J lost 3 bases, V lost 8 bases, and 7 bases had no gene match. Germline V CDR1 and CDR2: MNHNS, SASEGT. CDR3 amino acids: CASEPGQNYEQYF. The DNA for the CDR3 is TGTGCCAGCGAACCGGGACAGAACTACGAGCAGTACTTC.

This clone was observed once. The CDR3 spells CASSQDSLGRGAGPEEQPQHF. In DNA form, the CDR3 reads TGCGCCAGCAGCCAAGACAGCCTAGGGAGGGGCGCGGGGCCTGAGGAGCAGCCCCAGCATTTT. V is TRBV4-1 and J is TRBJ1-5; perhaps TRBD1 as D (5 bases). The V gene lost 0 bases and the J gene lost 7 bases, with 31 bases spanning the gap. The CDR3 extends over 21 amino acids. CDR1 is MGHRA and CDR2 is YSYEKL in the germline V gene.

This clone has just a few counts. Here the CDR3 DNA reads TGTGCCAGCAGTACACCAGGGGTCGGGGTGAACACTGAAGCTTTCTTT. Translating gives CASSTPGVGVNTEAFF. This sequence joins TRBV28 and TRBJ1-1; the D gene is possibly TRBD1 (6 bases). CDR1 is MDHEN, CDR2 SYDVKM, per germline. V gave up 5 bases and J gave up 0 bases, with 16 bases separating them. The CDR3 has 16 residues.

The chain employs TRBV6-5 and TRBJ2-1, with D possibly being TRBD1 (6 bases). The CDR3 runs to 15 residues. Trimming took 5 bases from V and 1 from J, leaving 12 bases between them. CDR1 is MNHEY, CDR2 SVGAGI, per germline. The CDR3 DNA is TGTGCCAGCAGTCGACAGGCAGGGTCCTACAATGAGCAGTTCTTC. It is translated as CASSRQAGSYNEQFF.

This clone appeared a single time. V and J are TRBV2 and TRBJ1-5, with D possibly matching TRBD1 (6 bases). Per germline, CDR1 SNHLY and CDR2 FYNNEI. This CDR3 spans 14 amino acids. V lost 3 bases to trimming and J lost 6 bases, with 12 bases between them. CDR3 in DNA: TGTGCCAGCAGTGATAGGGGGGGCAGTCAGCCCCAGCATTTT. This sequence encodes CASSDRGGSQPQHF.

The chain employs TRBV18 and TRBJ2-3; D is possibly TRBD1 (5 bases). The V and J ends lost 3 bases and 3 bases respectively, with 13 bases between them. Germline V lookup: CDR1 KGHSH, CDR2 LQKENI. This CDR3 has 15 residues. The CDR3 nucleotides are TGTGCCAGCTCACCTGGTGGGGCCCGGACAGATACGCAGTATTTT. Protein product: CASSPGGARTDTQYF.

This clone was observed a single time. V and J are TRBV7-9 and TRBJ2-5; D is possibly TRBD1 (6 bases). The CDR3 covers 15 residues. V was cut by 4 bases and J by 3 bases, with 15 bases left in between. Germline assignment: CDR1 SEHNR and CDR2 FQNEAQ (reference sequence). The DNA of the CDR3 is TGTGCCAGCAGCTCTACCGTGGACAGTAAAGAGACCCAGTACTTC. Its translation: CASSSTVDSKETQYF.

The V gene is TRBV6-5, the J gene TRBJ1-2, with TRBD1 identical over 7 bases. The length of the CDR3 is 13 residues. V trimming: 6 bases; J trimming: 6 bases; junction bases outside the gene matches: 7. Germline V gene lookup returns CDR1 MNHEY and CDR2 SVGAGI. The DNA for the CDR3 is TGTGCCAGCAGAGAGACAGGGTACGATGGCTACACCTTC. Its translation: CASRETGYDGYTF.

This chain uses TRBV2 with TRBJ1-2, with D tentatively TRBD1 (6 bases). CDR1 and CDR2 from the germline V gene are SNHLY and FYNNEI. Trimming removed 3 bases at V and 3 bases at J, with 17 bases between. This CDR3 region has 16 residues. For the CDR3, the DNA is TGTGCCAGCAGTGAGGCTGGAGACAGGCGGTACTATGGCTACACCTTC. Protein sequence: CASSEAGDRRYYGYTF.

This clone was seen once. The V gene is TRBV30, the J gene TRBJ1-6; D is unresolved. The CDR3 length is 15 residues. CDR1 and CDR2 from the germline V gene are GTSNPN and SVGIG (reference sequence). V dropped 1 base and J dropped 9 bases, with 16 bases sitting between them. The chain's CDR3 is CAWSGGVFVGSPLHF. The DNA of the CDR3 is TGTGCCTGGAGTGGCGGTGTGTTCGTTGGTTCACCCCTCCACTTT. Complete variable domain (other parts from reference TRBV30 and TRBJ1-6): SQTIHQWPATLVQPVGSPLSLECTVEGTSNPNLYWYRQAAGRGLQLLFYSVGIGQISSEVPQNLSASRPQDRQFILSSKKLLLSDSGFYLCAWSGGVFVGSPLHFGNGTRLTVT.

The gene calls are TRBV15 and TRBJ2-3; TRBD2 agrees at 13 bases. The CDR3 contains 20 residues. Germline CDR1 LNHNV, CDR2 YYDKDF (reference sequence). Trimming took 4 bases from V and 3 from J; bases not matched to a gene: 16. CDR3 in DNA: TGTGCCACCAGCACAGATCTTCGGACTAGCGGGGGATATAGGACAGATACGCAGTATTTT. Translation: CATSTDLRTSGGYRTDTQYF.

The J gene is TRBJ1-1, the V gene TRBV2; TRBD1 agrees at 9 bases. Germline assignment: CDR1 SNHLY and CDR2 FYNNEI. V shed 3 bases and J 4 bases; nucleotides not matched to a gene: 6. CDR3 length: 15 residues. For the CDR3, the DNA is TGTGCCAGCAGTGAGGGACAGGGTTGGGCCACTGAAGCTTTCTTT. It specifies CASSEGQGWATEAFF.

This chain joins TRBV30 and TRBJ1-1; D uncertain. CDR1 and CDR2 (germline): GTSNPN, SVGIG (reference sequence). Trimming stripped 2 bases from V and 4 bases from J, with 8 bases between. The CDR3 is made up of 12 amino acids. The CDR3: CAWSPTGTEAFF. DNA of the CDR3: TGTGCCTGGAGTCCCACCGGCACTGAAGCTTTCTTT.

V is TRBV13 and J is TRBJ2-5; D call uncertain. Germline CDR1 PRHDT, CDR2 FYEKMQ (reference sequence). CDR3 length: 13 residues. V was shortened by 2 bases and J by 1 base, with 5 bases between the two germline ends. The DNA for the CDR3 is TGTGCCAGCAGCTTACGGGTCCAAGAGACCCAGTACTTC. It is translated as CASSLRVQETQYF.